Each of the 24 T cell receptor beta chains below was sequenced from the same sample in a study of monozygotic twins with inflammatory bowel disease. TCRdb reanalyzed the 5' RACE reads and collapses them to one entry per CDR3 protein, without DNA. Its table lists about 380,000 distinct CDR3 sequences. Sequenced: blood. The source of these receptors is a human donor with ulcerative colitis or Crohn's disease, or a healthy co-twin of an affected twin (not recorded which).

The V call is TRBV4-3, the J call TRBJ2-2. The length of the CDR3 is 14 residues. The germline V gene encodes CDR1 LGHNA and CDR2 YSLEER. CDR3 amino acids: CASSQDRPNGELFF.

The V and J genes are TRBV7-2 and TRBJ2-1. The length of the CDR3 is 13 residues. Germline CDR1 and CDR2: SGHTA and FQGNSA. The CDR3 sequence is CASRLADYNEQFF.

The genes are TRBV2 and TRBJ2-3; TCRdb names TRBD1, which stays unverified in the absence of DNA. Germline CDR1 SNHLY, CDR2 FYNNEI. This CDR3 is built from 14 residues. The CDR3 here is CASQRGTSTDTQYF.

V is TRBV25-1 and J is TRBJ2-5; TCRdb returns TRBD1, unconfirmable since there is no DNA. The germline CDR1 and CDR2 sequences are MGHDK and SYGVNS. The CDR3 is 14 residues long. CDR3 protein: CASSSGRGGETQYF.

This rearrangement joins TRBV29-1 to TRBJ2-2; TCRdb proposes TRBD1, but this gene call is untestable without DNA. The CDR3 spans 15 residues. Germline lookup yields CDR1 SQVTM and CDR2 ANQGSEA. This chain's CDR3 is CSVAQGASNTGELFF.

The rearrangement uses TRBV19 and TRBJ2-7; TCRdb's D call of TRBD1 is untestable without DNA. CDR3 length: 14 residues. Looked up from germline, CDR1 is LNHDA and CDR2 is SQIVND (reference sequence). The CDR3: CASSPFTGKYEQYF.

V gene TRBV9 combines with J gene TRBJ2-2; no DNA is available, so the TRBD1 call from TCRdb remains unchecked. The CDR3 totals 18 residues. The V gene's germline CDR1 is SGDLS and CDR2 YYNGEE. The CDR3 region is CASSAPGQGRTWTGELFF.

The chain's CDR3 is CASRPGTSGVLAKNIQYF. The gene calls are TRBV19 and TRBJ2-4; the D gene TCRdb calls, TRBD2, cannot be checked with no DNA. CDR3 length equals 18 residues. The V gene's germline CDR1 is LNHDA and CDR2 SQIVND (reference sequence). Based on the CDR3 plus reference TRBV19 and TRBJ2-4, the full variable domain is DGGITQSPKYLFRKEGQNVTLSCEQNLNHDAMYWYRQDPGQGLRLIYYSQIVNDFQKGDIAEGYSVSREKKESFPLTVTSAQKNPTAFYLCASRPGTSGVLAKNIQYFGAGTRLSVL.

V and J are TRBV12-3 or TRBV12-4 and TRBJ1-2. This CDR3 comprises 13 residues. This chain's CDR3 is CASSLGYTPGYTF.

The chain combines TRBV11-2 with TRBJ2-7; TCRdb indicates TRBD2, and absent DNA this call remains unverified. CDR1 is SGHAT and CDR2 is FQNNGV in the germline V gene. CDR3 length: 16 residues. This CDR3 is CASSLDWLAGGYEQYF. The variable domain in full, completed from reference TRBV11-2 and TRBJ2-7, reads EAGVAQSPRYKIIEKRQSVAFWCNPISGHATLYWYQQILGQGPKLLIQFQNNGVVDDSQLPKDRFSAERLKGVDSTLKIQPAKLEDSAVYLCASSLDWLAGGYEQYFGPGTRLTVT.

This rearrangement joins TRBV7-3 to TRBJ2-3; TCRdb's assignment of TRBD2 cannot be checked, as there is no DNA. Germline lookup yields CDR1 SGHTA and CDR2 FQGTGA. The CDR3 has 15 amino acids. The CDR3: CASSLKGPSTDTQYF.

The J gene is TRBJ2-7, the V gene TRBV4-1; TCRdb outputs TRBD2, but without DNA this stays unchecked. This CDR3 is built from 15 residues. Germline V gives CDR1 MGHRA, CDR2 YSYEKL. The chain's CDR3 is CASSQVTGLNYEQYF.

The chain combines TRBV7-2 with TRBJ1-3; TCRdb's D gene call, TRBD1, goes unchecked for lack of DNA. This CDR3 is 15 amino acids long. Germline V gene data show CDR1 as SGHTA and CDR2 as FQGNSA. The CDR3 protein is CASSYRTGGGNTIYF.

J is TRBJ1-1 and V is TRBV7-3; as DNA is missing, the TRBD1 call by TCRdb cannot be tested. The CDR3 spans 16 residues. Germline CDR1 and CDR2: SGHTA and FQGTGA. The CDR3 loop is CASSPHPDRVGSTAFF.

The chain recombines TRBV7-8 with TRBJ2-3. CDR3 length: 14 residues. Germline V CDR1 and CDR2: SGHVS, FQNEAQ. The chain's CDR3 is CASSLNVLADTQYF.

The V gene is TRBV7-2, the J gene TRBJ2-7; with no DNA, the TCRdb D assignment of TRBD2 cannot be verified. The CDR3 is 14 residues long. The V gene's germline CDR1 is SGHTA and CDR2 FQGNSA. CDR3 region: CASSSGPGLNEQYF.

The chain has TRBV20-1 and TRBJ2-3; TCRdb gives TRBD1 as the D gene, but with no DNA this cannot be confirmed. The CDR3 is 14 residues long. Looked up from germline, CDR1 is DFQATT and CDR2 is SNEGSKA (reference sequence). This chain's CDR3 is CSARWGPSTDTQYF.

J is TRBJ2-7 and V is TRBV28; there is no DNA to check the TCRdb D call of TRBD2. In germline, CDR1 is MDHEN, CDR2 SYDVKM. CDR3 size: 16 residues. The CDR3 loop is CASSLPGLERAYEQYF.

V and J are TRBV9 and TRBJ2-3. Per germline, CDR1 SGDLS and CDR2 YYNGEE. This CDR3 spans 12 amino acids. CDR3 sequence: CASSASSDTQYF.

The chain uses TRBV5-5 and TRBJ2-4; TCRdb names TRBD1, which stays unverified in the absence of DNA. Germline V gene sequence: CDR1 SGHKS, CDR2 YYEKEE (reference sequence). This CDR3 has 16 amino acids. CDR3 residues: CASSSGDRAAKNIQYF.

The rearrangement links TRBV7-3 to TRBJ2-2; the D gene TCRdb calls, TRBD1, cannot be checked with no DNA. The germline V gene encodes CDR1 SGHTA and CDR2 FQGTGA. This CDR3 region has 20 residues. Here the CDR3 reads CASSFQQPHRGYLGTGELFF. Drawing the rest from reference TRBV7-3 and TRBJ2-2, the complete variable domain is GAGVSQTPSNKVTEKGKYVELRCDPISGHTALYWYRQSLGQGPEFLIYFQGTGAADDSGLPNDRFFAVRPEGSVSTLKIQRTERGDSAVYLCASSFQQPHRGYLGTGELFFGEGSRLTVL.

This chain connects TRBV7-8 to TRBJ1-5; as DNA is missing, the TRBD1 call by TCRdb cannot be tested. The CDR3 length is 16 residues. In germline, CDR1 is SGHVS, CDR2 FQNEAQ. CDR3 in amino acids: CASSLLGANSNQPQHF.

CDR3 region: CASSPGQGRTDTQYF. The V and J genes are TRBV7-2 and TRBJ2-3; absent DNA, TCRdb's TRBD1 call cannot be checked. CDR3 size: 15 residues. Germline V gene lookup returns CDR1 SGHTA and CDR2 FQGNSA.

The rearrangement uses TRBV3-1 and TRBJ2-7; checking the TCRdb D call of TRBD1 is not possible without DNA. Per germline, CDR1 LGHDT and CDR2 YNNKEL (reference sequence). The CDR3 has 14 residues. The CDR3 sequence: CASSQEPGTYEQYF.